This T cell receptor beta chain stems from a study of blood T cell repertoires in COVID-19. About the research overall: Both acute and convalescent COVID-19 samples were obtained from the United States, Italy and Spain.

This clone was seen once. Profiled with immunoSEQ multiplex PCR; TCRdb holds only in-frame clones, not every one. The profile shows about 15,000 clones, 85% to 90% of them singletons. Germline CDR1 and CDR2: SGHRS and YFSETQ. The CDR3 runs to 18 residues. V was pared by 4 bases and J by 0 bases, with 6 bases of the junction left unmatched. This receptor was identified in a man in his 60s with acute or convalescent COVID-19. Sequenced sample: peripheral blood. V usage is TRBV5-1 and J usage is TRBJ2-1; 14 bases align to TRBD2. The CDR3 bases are TGCGCCAGCAGCCAAGGACTAGCGGGGGGCCCCTCCTACAATGAGCAGTTCTTC. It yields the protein CASSQGLAGGPSYNEQFF.